Sequencing of this TCR beta chain was carried out in a study of blood T cell repertoires in COVID-19. The length of the CDR3 is 16 residues. The germline V gene has CDR1 SNHLY and CDR2 FYNNEI. The ends were cut back, 5 bases at V and 1 base at J, with 16 bases in the middle. Using immunoSEQ multiplex PCR, the repertoire was profiled, and TCRdb retains in-frame clones only, with some absent. Among some 87,000 clones, 80% to 90% were seen once, and the ten largest hold approximately 18%. The rearrangement uses TRBV2 and TRBJ2-3; no firm D call. The receptor was derived from a human donor in a cohort sampled during active COVID-19. Material: peripheral blood. This CDR3 reads CASSIAPLAGTDTQYF. As DNA, the CDR3 is TGTGCCAGCAGTATTGCTCCATTGGCGGGCACAGATACGCAGTATTTT.